This record concerns one T cell receptor (beta chain) sequence. These data are taken from a study of tissue T cells after allogeneic stem cell transplantation. Whole-study context: Steroid-refractory graft-versus-host disease after allogeneic hematopoietic cell transplant qualified adults for prospective research-autopsy enrollment. Roughly 5 GVHD patients had recipient-origin PBMCs collected before transplant. Graft-versus-host disease patients received grafts, several unmodified and three CD34-selected to deplete T cells.

This CDR3 is built from 13 residues. Trimming pared 4 bases from V and 3 bases from J, leaving 9 bases between. CDR1 and CDR2 (germline): LGHNA, YSLEER. Survey-depth TCRbeta CDR3 sequencing reported V/J genes and productive frequencies. Sequencing was performed with immunoSEQ multiplex PCR; in TCRdb, only in-frame clones are kept and a portion is missing. The repertoire has 42,000 or so clones, more than 90% of them found once; the top ten carry about 4%. The sample was blood, taken before transplantation. The chain recombines TRBV4-3 with TRBJ1-1; tentative D call: TRBD1 (6 bases). The sequence came from a woman aged 40-75 years who later had graft-versus-host disease after an allogeneic stem cell transplant. The CDR3 DNA is TGCGCCAGCAGCCCGGACAGCTACACTGAAGCTTTCTTT. Its translation is CASSPDSYTEAFF.